The 27 T cell receptor beta chains below all came from one sample that was sequenced in a study of Tregs in tolerant kidney transplant recipients. The data were produced by immunoSEQ multiplex PCR, yet TCRdb's version contains in-frame clones alone and is incomplete. The top ten hold 9.5% to 12% of the sample, which has some 66,000 clones, roughly 92% seen once. The starting material was CD8+ T cells from blood, obtained before the transplant. These receptors were collected from a human donor who received a combined kidney and bone marrow transplant.

This chain links TRBV21-1 with TRBJ2-7; TRBD2 is the table's D call and was not checked against the DNA. TRBV21-1 is a pseudogene. The CDR3 has 15 residues. The CDR3 here is CAIGLAGGRSYEQYF. The CDR3 DNA sequence: TGTGCCATAGGACTAGCGGGAGGGCGGTCCTACGAGCAGTACTTC.

V is TRBV4-2 and J is TRBJ2-3; the D gene is possibly TRBD2 (5 bases). CDR1 and CDR2 (germline): LGHNA, YNFKEQ. The V end lost 1 base, the J end lost 2 bases, and 10 bases lay between the germline ends. CDR3 length: 15 amino acids. This CDR3 reads CASSQVGADTDTQYF. The CDR3 DNA follows: TGTGCCAGCAGCCAAGTGGGAGCGGACACAGATACGCAGTATTTT.

This clone was observed a handful of times. The CDR3 is CASSVGEGLGYEQYF. CDR3 coding DNA: TGTGCCAGCAGCGTAGGAGAGGGTTTGGGTTACGAGCAGTACTTC. This chain joins TRBV9 and TRBJ2-7; D may be TRBD2 (5 bases). Germline CDR1 is SGDLS and CDR2 is YYNGEE. V was trimmed by 0 bases and J by 4 bases, leaving 14 bases between them. The CDR3 spans 15 residues.

This chain connects TRBV19 to TRBJ2-2; 10 positions match TRBD1. The CDR3 runs to 20 residues. The J segment lost 9 bases and the V segment lost 7 bases, leaving 26 bases of the junction unmatched. CDR1 LNHDA and CDR2 SQIVND come from the germline V gene (reference sequence). In DNA form, the CDR3 reads TGTGCCAGTACCCTGAGGGGGACAGGGGCGCAGGGACTTCTAATCCGGGAGCTGTTTTTT. Translation gives CASTLRGTGAQGLLIRELFF.

The chain's CDR3 is CASNPAGGTLTQYF. CDR3 nucleotide sequence: TGTGCCAGCAATCCAGCGGGGGGGACTCTTACGCAGTATTTT. The chain couples TRBV6-6 to TRBJ2-3; the match to TRBD2 covers 10 bases. V shed 7 bases and J 8 bases; nucleotides not matched to a gene: 9. The germline V gene has CDR1 MNHNY and CDR2 SVGAGI (reference sequence). The CDR3 totals 14 residues.

V usage is TRBV6-5 and J usage is TRBJ2-5; TRBD1 is a possible D gene (7 bases). The CDR3 covers 13 residues. The V end was cut by 10 bases, the J end by 7 bases, with 19 bases between. Germline V lookup: CDR1 MNHEY, CDR2 SVGAGI. The CDR3 region is CATSGGQGGTQYF. The CDR3 nucleotides read TGTGCCACCTCAGGGGGGCAGGGTGGGACCCAGTACTTC.

The chain couples TRBV27 to TRBJ2-7; a possible D gene is TRBD2 (6 bases). CDR3 size: 13 residues. The germline CDR1 and CDR2 sequences are MNHEY and SMNVEV (reference sequence). Deletions cut 8 bases from V and 3 bases from J, with 14 bases between. The CDR3 bases are TGTGCCAGCGGGTACTCGGGGGACTACGAGCAGTACTTC. Translating it yields CASGYSGDYEQYF.

The J gene is TRBJ2-7, the V gene TRBV7-2; 8 bases are a match to TRBD2. The CDR3 has 15 residues. From germline, CDR1 is SGHTA and CDR2 FQGNSA. V lost 3 bases to trimming and J lost 3 bases; unmatched junction nucleotides: 7. The CDR3 loop is CASSFFSGSNYEQYF. The DNA for the CDR3 is TGTGCCAGCAGCTTCTTCAGCGGGAGTAACTACGAGCAGTACTTC.

This rearrangement joins TRBV4-3 to TRBJ2-5, with TRBD1 matching over 8 bases. The CDR3 has 15 amino acids. With V trimmed by 4 bases and J by 1 base, 5 bases remained unmatched. Germline-derived CDR1 and CDR2 are LGHNA and YSLEER. DNA of the CDR3: TGCGCCAGCAGCCCTGGGACAGGAGGCCAAGAGACCCAGTACTTC. As protein: CASSPGTGGQETQYF.

The chain has TRBV21-1 and TRBJ2-7; no DNA check was done on the table's D call, TRBD2. TRBV21-1 is given as a pseudogene. CDR3 length: 17 residues. The CDR3 sequence is CASSKKAGRIVPYEQYF. CDR3 DNA sequence: TGTGCCAGCAGCAAAAAGGCGGGACGGATAGTCCCCTACGAGCAGTACTTC.

The chain uses TRBV7-8 and TRBJ2-7; TRBD2 might be the D (6 bases). Trimming took off 5 bases at V and 2 bases at J, with 19 bases between the two ends. The germline V gene encodes CDR1 SGHVS and CDR2 FQNEAQ. The CDR3 is made up of 16 amino acids. The CDR3 coding sequence is TGTGCCAGCAGCGCCCCACTACTAGCTAAGGCCTACGAGCAGTACTTC. This gives the protein CASSAPLLAKAYEQYF.

As regards this clone: The sample holds other DNA sequences that translate to the same CDR3. CDR3 DNA sequence: TGCGCCAGCAGCCAGGCCCGGGACAGGAGATACGAGCAGTACTTC. It codes for CASSQARDRRYEQYF. This chain connects TRBV4-1 to TRBJ2-7; 8 bases align to TRBD1. The V gene's germline CDR1 is MGHRA and CDR2 YSYEKL. The CDR3 totals 15 residues. V shed 3 bases and J 4 bases; nucleotides not matched to a gene: 8.

This chain links TRBV9 with TRBJ2-7; 8 nucleotides align to TRBD1. J gave up 1 base and V 3 bases, and 6 bases lay outside the gene matches. This CDR3 comprises 15 residues. Germline-derived CDR1 and CDR2 are SGDLS and YYNGEE. The CDR3 here is CASSGGQGWSYEQYF. In nucleotides, the CDR3 is TGTGCCAGCAGCGGAGGACAGGGTTGGTCCTACGAGCAGTACTTC.

CDR3 nucleotides: TGTGCCAGCAGTGCACTGGTGGGAGTCGGTGAGACCCAGTACTTC. Translating gives CASSALVGVGETQYF. V is TRBV28 and J is TRBJ2-5; D may be TRBD2 (5 bases). Germline V CDR1 and CDR2: MDHEN, SYDVKM. The CDR3 has 15 amino acids. V was clipped by 5 bases and J by 5 bases, with 18 bases between them.

This chain connects TRBV4-3 to TRBJ2-7; TRBD2 matches at 7 bases. This CDR3 has 14 residues. After removal of 3 bases from V and 2 bases from J, the junction contained 4 bases not matched to a gene. Per germline, CDR1 LGHNA and CDR2 YSLEER. CDR3 loop: CASSHQAGTYEQYF. CDR3 DNA: TGCGCCAGCAGCCATCAAGCGGGGACCTACGAGCAGTACTTC.

This clone was picked up a small number of times. The chain couples TRBV7-8 to TRBJ2-3; no reliable D call. Trimming left V 1 base short and J 6 bases short, with 14 bases between. The CDR3 length is 15 residues. Germline V CDR1 and CDR2: SGHVS, FQNEAQ. CDR3 sequence (DNA): TGTGCCAGCAGCTTAGTAGAATCAGGATACGATACGCAGTATTTT. Translating it yields CASSLVESGYDTQYF.

The chain links TRBV27 to TRBJ2-3; the match to TRBD2 covers 7 bases. Germline-derived CDR1 and CDR2 are MNHEY and SMNVEV (reference sequence). The CDR3 has 18 amino acids. V lost 4 bases to trimming and J lost 2 bases; unmatched junction nucleotides: 15. The CDR3 DNA reads as TGTGCCAGCAGTTCCTCTTTTTGGGCGGGAGAGAACACAGATACGCAGTATTTT. Its protein product is CASSSSFWAGENTDTQYF.

The chain couples TRBV11-2 to TRBJ1-1; TRBD1 is a possible D gene (6 bases). V gave up 5 bases and J gave up 1 base, with 11 bases separating them. This CDR3 has 14 amino acids. CDR1 and CDR2 (germline): SGHAT, FQNNGV. The CDR3 DNA reads as TGTGCCAGCAGCCACCGGACAGCGAACACTGAAGCTTTCTTT. It translates to CASSHRTANTEAFF.

The chain uses TRBV5-5 and TRBJ2-7, with D perhaps matching TRBD1 (6 bases). V was pared by 0 bases and J by 2 bases, with 12 bases between. CDR3 length equals 15 residues. Germline V gives CDR1 SGHKS, CDR2 YYEKEE (reference sequence). CDR3: CASSLEAGAPYEQYF. As DNA, the CDR3 is TGTGCCAGCAGCTTGGAAGCAGGGGCTCCCTACGAGCAGTACTTC.

V usage is TRBV7-6 and J usage is TRBJ1-5; D perhaps matches TRBD1 (5 bases). V was clipped by 5 bases and J by 2 bases, with 19 bases between them. Germline loops: CDR1 SGHVS, CDR2 FNYEAQ. The CDR3 is 17 amino acids. In nucleotides, the CDR3 is TGTGCCAGCAGCCTCGCTTACGTAGGCAGGGGCAATCAGCCCCAGCATTTT. It encodes CASSLAYVGRGNQPQHF.

This sequence joins TRBV7-2 and TRBJ1-1; D is unclear. From germline, CDR1 is SGHTA and CDR2 FQGNSA. V lost 2 bases to trimming and J lost 0 bases, with 10 bases between them. The CDR3 contains 15 residues. Here the CDR3 reads CASSLLSGLNTEAFF. The CDR3 DNA sequence: TGTGCCAGCAGCTTATTGTCCGGTTTGAACACTGAAGCTTTCTTT.

The CDR3 loop is CASSYAGQGADYEQYF. The DNA of the CDR3 is TGTGCCAGCAGTTACGCGGGACAGGGGGCGGACTACGAGCAGTACTTC. The gene calls are TRBV6-5 and TRBJ2-7, with 12 bases that match TRBD1. The germline V gene encodes CDR1 MNHEY and CDR2 SVGAGI. The CDR3 is made up of 16 amino acids. V shed 2 bases and J 3 bases; nucleotides not matched to a gene: 5.

V is TRBV9 and J is TRBJ2-7, with 7 bases identical to TRBD2. Germline trimming cut 4 bases from V and 3 bases from J; bases unmatched to any gene: 7. Germline values: CDR1 SGDLS, CDR2 YYNGEE. The CDR3 extends over 14 amino acids. The CDR3, as DNA: TGTGCCAGCAGCCGGGCTAGCGGAAACTACGAGCAGTACTTC. Its translation: CASSRASGNYEQYF.

This clone was counted a single time. This rearrangement joins TRBV7-9 to TRBJ2-7; TRBD1 aligns across 7 bases. Germline V gene sequence: CDR1 SEHNR, CDR2 FQNEAQ (reference sequence). CDR3 length: 16 residues. Trimming took 4 bases from V and 0 from J; bases not matched to a gene: 9. The CDR3 region is CASSSLGQKPSYEQYF. CDR3 nucleotides: TGTGCCAGCAGCTCCCTGGGACAGAAGCCCTCCTACGAGCAGTACTTC.

This chain uses TRBV7-9 with TRBJ2-1, with 10 bases that match TRBD2. CDR1 and CDR2 from the germline V gene are SEHNR and FQNEAQ (reference sequence). The CDR3 contains 16 residues. Trimming took 3 bases from V and 0 from J; bases not matched to a gene: 2. The CDR3 is CASSFSGGASYNEQFF. The CDR3 region has the DNA TGTGCCAGCAGCTTCAGCGGGGGGGCCTCCTACAATGAGCAGTTCTTC. The full variable domain, with the rest looked up from reference TRBV7-9 and TRBJ2-1, is DTGVSQNPRHKITKRGQNVTFRCDPISEHNRLYWYRQTLGQGPEFLTYFQNEAQLEKSRLLSDRFSAERPKGSFSTLEIQRTEQGDSAMYLCASSFSGGASYNEQFFGPGTRLTVL.

The CDR3 region is CASSATDTVSYYEQYF. Written as DNA, the CDR3 is TGTGCCAGCAGCGCCACGGATACAGTTTCCTACTACGAGCAGTACTTC. The chain employs TRBV9 and TRBJ2-7; D is uncertain. Deletions cut 3 bases from V and 3 bases from J, with 19 bases between. Germline CDR1 SGDLS, CDR2 YYNGEE. The CDR3 sequence is 16 residues long.

The chain joins TRBV7-2 to TRBJ2-7; D may be TRBD1 (6 bases). The CDR3 consists of 12 residues. Germline V CDR1 and CDR2: SGHTA, FQGNSA. V was trimmed by 3 bases and J by 6 bases, leaving 9 bases between them. The CDR3: CASSFTGIEQYF. CDR3 bases: TGTGCCAGCAGCTTTACAGGGATCGAGCAGTACTTC.